This T cell receptor beta chain was captured by sequencing in a study of CD8 T cells in ankylosing spondylitis. Regarding the study as a whole: Within peripheral blood, clones linked to disease were CD8+ and relatively rare.

The germline gives CDR1 DFQATT, CDR2 SNEGSKA (reference sequence). The ends were cut back, 1 base at V and 1 base at J, with 7 bases in the middle. The CDR3 contains 13 residues. TCRdb passed the 5' RACE reads through MiXCR, listing each CDR3 protein once. The data show 250,000 to 350,000 distinct CDR3 sequences, about 19% seen once. Comments on this clonotype: Antigen unknown.

This rearrangement joins TRBV20-1 to TRBJ1-1; D unclear. The source material was blood, either unsorted or a sorted T cell fraction (not recorded which). This TCR was recovered from a male donor with ankylosing spondylitis or in good health (not recorded which). This CDR3 reads CSARAWKNTEAFF. The CDR3 DNA reads TGCAGTGCTAGAGCATGGAAGAACACTGAAGCTTTCTTT.